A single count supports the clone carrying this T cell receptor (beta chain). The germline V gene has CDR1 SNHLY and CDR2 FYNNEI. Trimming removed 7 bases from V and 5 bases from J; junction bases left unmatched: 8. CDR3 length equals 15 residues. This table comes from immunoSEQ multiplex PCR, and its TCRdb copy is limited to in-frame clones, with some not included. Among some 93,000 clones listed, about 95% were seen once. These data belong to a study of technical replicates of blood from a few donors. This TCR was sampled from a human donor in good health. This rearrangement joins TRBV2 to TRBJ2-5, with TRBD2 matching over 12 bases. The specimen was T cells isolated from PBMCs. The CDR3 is CASNRPSGGEETQYF. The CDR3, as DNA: TGTGCCAGCAATCGGCCTAGCGGGGGGGAGGAGACCCAGTACTTC. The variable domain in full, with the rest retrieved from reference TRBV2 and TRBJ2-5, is EPEVTQTPSHQVTQMGQEVILRCVPISNHLYFYWYRQILGQKVEFLVSFYNNEISEKSEIFDDQFSVERPDGSNFTLKIRSTKLEDSAMYFCASNRPSGGEETQYFGPGTRLLVL.